These T cell receptor beta chains were read from a single sample in a study of vaccination and CD4 T cells after COVID-19. One entry per CDR3 protein, called by TCRdb with MiXCR from the PCR reads. The sample contains around 2,800 distinct CDR3 sequences, approximately 33% of which appear only once. These receptors' antigens are unknown. Sequences were obtained from CD4+ T cells from blood, cultured in vitro. All receptors derive from a human donor who had recovered from COVID-19. Both conserved end residues are part of each CDR3. The D gene is left open where the match is weak. Only part of the rows carry a size: once, few, many, or a class if the clone is expanded.

d_gene: NA; abundance: NA; v_gene: TRBV20-1; j_gene: TRBJ1-1; CDR3nt: TGCAGTGCTAGACAGAACACTGAAGCTTTCTTT; CDR3aa: CSARQNTEAFF
d_gene: TRBD1; abundance: once; v_gene: TRBV5-4; j_gene: TRBJ1-1; CDR3nt: TGTGCCAGCAGCCTGGGACAGGGGGGCACTGAAGCTTTCTTT; CDR3aa: CASSLGQGGTEAFF
d_gene: NA; abundance: few; v_gene: TRBV7-7; j_gene: TRBJ2-3; CDR3nt: TGTGCTAGCAGCTCTAACCCAGCCCACCCTACGCAGTATTTT; CDR3aa: CASSSNPAHPTQYF
d_gene: TRBD1; abundance: medium-sized; v_gene: TRBV6-1; j_gene: TRBJ1-5; CDR3nt: TGTGCCAGCAGTGTTAACAGGGGGCCGAGCAATCAGCCCCAGCATTTT; CDR3aa: CASSVNRGPSNQPQHF
d_gene: NA; abundance: NA; v_gene: TRBV29-1; j_gene: TRBJ1-6; CDR3nt: TGCAGCGTCGAACGCCATGGGATGGGTCATTCACCCCTCCACTTT; CDR3aa: CSVERHGMGHSPLHF
d_gene: NA; abundance: few; v_gene: TRBV12-3/TRBV12-4; j_gene: TRBJ1-1; CDR3nt: TGTGCCAGCAGTTTACAGGGTTCTTACACTGAAGCTTTCTTT; CDR3aa: CASSLQGSYTEAFF
d_gene: NA; abundance: few; v_gene: TRBV30; j_gene: TRBJ1-2; CDR3nt: TGTGCCTGGAGTGGAGGGACTAATCGGGATGGCTACACCTTC; CDR3aa: CAWSGGTNRDGYTF
d_gene: TRBD1; abundance: NA; v_gene: TRBV18; j_gene: TRBJ1-2; CDR3nt: TGTGCCAGCTCACCCGGGACAGGGGCGTATGGCTACACCTTC; CDR3aa: CASSPGTGAYGYTF
d_gene: NA; abundance: NA; v_gene: TRBV5-6; j_gene: TRBJ1-1; CDR3nt: TGTGCCAGCAGCTTCGCACGGAAGAACACTGAAGCTTTCTTT; CDR3aa: CASSFARKNTEAFF
d_gene: TRBD1; abundance: few; v_gene: TRBV19; j_gene: TRBJ1-2; CDR3nt: TGTGCCAGTAGTCCCACAGGGGACATCTATGGCTACACCTTC; CDR3aa: CASSPTGDIYGYTF